The following is a T cell receptor (beta chain) sequence with its context. Antigen unknown. Trimming removed 6 bases from V and 8 bases from J; junction bases left unmatched: 7. This CDR3 comprises 14 residues. These data come from a study of CD8 T cells in ankylosing spondylitis. Study-wide results and limits: Among TCR beta sequences, a motif of roughly 8 highly homologous variants appeared characteristic of ankylosing spondylitis blood.

Via MiXCR, TCRdb re-called the 5' RACE reads, giving one row per CDR3 protein. Of over 450,000 distinct CDR3 sequences in the sample, 10% to 15% were seen once. The J gene is TRBJ2-1, the V gene TRBV12-3 or TRBV12-4, with 10 bases identical to TRBD2. This clonotype was obtained from a male donor with ankylosing spondylitis. Sequenced sample: blood, either unsorted or a sorted T cell fraction (not recorded which). The CDR3 reads CASRASGRGDEQFF. CDR3 DNA sequence: TGTGCCAGCAGGGCTAGCGGGAGAGGGGATGAGCAGTTCTTC.